The rows below give T cell receptor beta chains drawn from one sample of a study of blood T cell repertoires in COVID-19. Libraries were prepared by immunoSEQ multiplex PCR; TCRdb keeps only in-frame clonotypes and omits some of them. The sample lists 100,000 to 110,000 clones; just under 80% were seen once. Sequenced material: peripheral blood. Receptors originate from a man aged 65 to 85 with active or convalescent COVID-19. Each CDR3 is given with its conserved first and last residue. Each record gives: CDR3 protein, CDR3 DNA, V gene, D gene, clone size, J gene. D genes are given only for firm matches. Clone size is given for some rows only: seen once, a few or many times, or a class if the clone is expanded.

CDR3 protein: CASSEGGRATDTQYF; CDR3 DNA: TGTGCCAGCAGTGAAGGCGGGAGGGCCACAGATACGCAGTATTTT; V gene: TRBV6-4; D gene: TRBD2; clone size: .; J gene: TRBJ2-3
CDR3 protein: CATSDRQGGGTDTQYF; CDR3 DNA: TGTGCCACCAGTGATCGACAGGGTGGGGGCACAGATACGCAGTATTTT; V gene: TRBV24-1; D gene: TRBD1; clone size: .; J gene: TRBJ2-3
CDR3 protein: CASSSFGTVNTEAFF; CDR3 DNA: TGTGCCAGTAGCTCATTCGGGACAGTCAACACTGAAGCTTTCTTT; V gene: TRBV19; D gene: TRBD1; clone size: .; J gene: TRBJ1-1
CDR3 protein: CAWSVLMKYEQYF; CDR3 DNA: TGTGCCTGGAGTGTACTAATGAAGTACGAGCAGTACTTC; V gene: TRBV30; D gene: .; clone size: .; J gene: TRBJ2-7
CDR3 protein: CASSPRGQGGEKLFF; CDR3 DNA: TGTGCCAGCTCACCACGGGGACAGGGTGGTGAAAAACTGTTTTTT; V gene: TRBV18; D gene: TRBD1; clone size: .; J gene: TRBJ1-4
CDR3 protein: CASCPGQGLGMANVLTF; CDR3 DNA: TGCGCCAGCTGTCCGGGACAGGGACTTGGTATGGCCAACGTCCTGACTTTC; V gene: TRBV10-2; D gene: TRBD1; clone size: .; J gene: TRBJ2-6
CDR3 protein: CAWSVPDGLPWGTEAFF; CDR3 DNA: TGTGCCTGGAGTGTACCGGACGGACTGCCGTGGGGCACTGAAGCTTTCTTT; V gene: TRBV30; D gene: .; clone size: .; J gene: TRBJ1-1
CDR3 protein: CSVADSYEQYF; CDR3 DNA: TGCAGCGTCGCCGACAGCTACGAGCAGTACTTC; V gene: TRBV29-1; D gene: .; clone size: .; J gene: TRBJ2-7
CDR3 protein: CASSYPNTCHEKLFF; CDR3 DNA: TGTGCCAGCAGTTACCCCAACACCTGTCATGAAAAACTGTTTTTT; V gene: TRBV6-5; D gene: .; clone size: .; J gene: TRBJ1-4
CDR3 protein: CASSLAKANTGELFF; CDR3 DNA: TGTGCCAGCAGCTTAGCCAAAGCCAACACCGGGGAGCTGTTTTTT; V gene: TRBV11-3; D gene: .; clone size: .; J gene: TRBJ2-2
CDR3 protein: CASSPTSGRRNGYTF; CDR3 DNA: TGTGCCAGCAGCCCCACATCGGGCCGGAGGAATGGCTACACCTTC; V gene: TRBV3-1/TRBV3-2; D gene: .; clone size: .; J gene: TRBJ1-2
CDR3 protein: CASSQGGWGNTEAFF; CDR3 DNA: TGCGCCAGCAGCCAAGGAGGGTGGGGGAACACTGAAGCTTTCTTT; V gene: TRBV4-3; D gene: .; clone size: medium-sized; J gene: TRBJ1-1
CDR3 protein: CASSSGTDNEKLFF; CDR3 DNA: TGCGCCAGCAGCTCCGGGACAGATAATGAAAAACTGTTTTTT; V gene: TRBV5-1; D gene: TRBD1; clone size: .; J gene: TRBJ1-4
CDR3 protein: CASRTTEISYGYTF; CDR3 DNA: TGTGCCAGCAGGACTACAGAGATAAGCTATGGCTACACCTTC; V gene: TRBV2; D gene: .; clone size: .; J gene: TRBJ1-2
CDR3 protein: CASSLDRGLGNTIYF; CDR3 DNA: TGTGCCAGCAGCTTAGACAGGGGGCTTGGAAACACCATATATTTT; V gene: TRBV7-3; D gene: TRBD1; clone size: .; J gene: TRBJ1-3
CDR3 protein: CATSRSPGQGIAEQFF; CDR3 DNA: TGTGCCACCAGTAGAAGCCCGGGACAGGGGATTGCTGAGCAGTTCTTC; V gene: TRBV24-1; D gene: TRBD1; clone size: .; J gene: TRBJ2-1
CDR3 protein: CASSRAGNYGYTF; CDR3 DNA: TGTGCCAGCAGTCGTGCAGGGAACTATGGCTACACCTTC; V gene: TRBV28; D gene: .; clone size: once; J gene: TRBJ1-2
CDR3 protein: CASSLHSGLAGIPSYNEQFF; CDR3 DNA: TGTGCCAGCAGCCTCCACTCGGGACTAGCGGGAATCCCCTCCTACAATGAGCAGTTCTTC; V gene: TRBV11-3; D gene: TRBD2; clone size: few; J gene: TRBJ2-1
CDR3 protein: CASSLNGQGVAYGYTF; CDR3 DNA: TGCGCCAGCAGCTTGAATGGACAGGGGGTTGCCTATGGCTACACCTTC; V gene: TRBV5-1; D gene: TRBD1; clone size: few; J gene: TRBJ1-2
CDR3 protein: CASSPVTSFTDTQYF; CDR3 DNA: TGTGCCAGCTCACCAGTGACATCATTCACAGATACGCAGTATTTT; V gene: TRBV18; D gene: .; clone size: .; J gene: TRBJ2-3
CDR3 protein: CASSLAGGSTDTQYF; CDR3 DNA: TGTGCCAGCAGCTTAGCGGGAGGCAGCACAGATACGCAGTATTTT; V gene: TRBV7-3; D gene: TRBD2; clone size: .; J gene: TRBJ2-3
CDR3 protein: CASSQDSAGAGSYNEQFF; CDR3 DNA: TGCGCCAGCAGCCAAGATTCAGCGGGAGCGGGCTCCTACAATGAGCAGTTCTTC; V gene: TRBV4-3; D gene: TRBD2; clone size: .; J gene: TRBJ2-1
CDR3 protein: CASSQEGQPGSWFF; CDR3 DNA: TGTGCCAGCAGCCAAGAGGGACAGCCGGGAAGTTGGTTTTTT; V gene: TRBV3-1/TRBV3-2; D gene: TRBD1; clone size: once; J gene: TRBJ1-4
CDR3 protein: CASIEGGAYGYTF; CDR3 DNA: TGTGCCAGCATCGAAGGAGGGGCCTATGGCTACACCTTC; V gene: TRBV6-5; D gene: .; clone size: .; J gene: TRBJ1-2
CDR3 protein: CASSPFRLKIRGRGEQYF; CDR3 DNA: TGTGCCAGCAGTCCTTTCCGCCTCAAGATCAGGGGAAGGGGCGAGCAGTACTTC; V gene: TRBV6-6; D gene: .; clone size: .; J gene: TRBJ2-7
CDR3 protein: CASSLGAGRQPQHF; CDR3 DNA: TGTGCCAGCAGTTTAGGGGCAGGGCGTCAGCCCCAGCATTTT; V gene: TRBV28; D gene: .; clone size: .; J gene: TRBJ1-5
CDR3 protein: CSVDGAGGPGETQYF; CDR3 DNA: TGCAGCGTTGACGGAGCGGGGGGGCCTGGAGAGACCCAGTACTTC; V gene: TRBV29-1; D gene: TRBD2; clone size: .; J gene: TRBJ2-5
CDR3 protein: CASSRRDIGREQYF; CDR3 DNA: TGTGCCAGCTCACGCCGGGACATTGGCAGAGAGCAGTACTTC; V gene: TRBV18; D gene: .; clone size: few; J gene: TRBJ2-7
CDR3 protein: CASRAAGGYGYTF; CDR3 DNA: TGTGCCAGCAGAGCCGCGGGGGGTTATGGCTACACCTTC; V gene: TRBV12-3/TRBV12-4; D gene: .; clone size: few; J gene: TRBJ1-2
CDR3 protein: CASSWTAGSYEQYF; CDR3 DNA: TGTGCCAGCAGCTGGACAGCCGGCTCCTACGAGCAGTACTTC; V gene: TRBV5-4; D gene: .; clone size: .; J gene: TRBJ2-7
CDR3 protein: CASSADTRQFF; CDR3 DNA: TGTGCCAGCAGCGCTGACACGCGGCAGTTCTTC; V gene: TRBV9; D gene: .; clone size: .; J gene: TRBJ2-1
CDR3 protein: CASSSTSAGEQFF; CDR3 DNA: TGTGCCAGCAGTTCTACTAGCGCGGGTGAGCAGTTCTTC; V gene: TRBV27; D gene: TRBD2; clone size: .; J gene: TRBJ2-1
CDR3 protein: CASSWPTSGEQYF; CDR3 DNA: TGCGCCAGCAGCTGGCCCACCTCAGGCGAGCAGTACTTC; V gene: TRBV5-1; D gene: .; clone size: once; J gene: TRBJ2-7
CDR3 protein: CASSPTDSNQPQHF; CDR3 DNA: TGTGCCAGCAGTCCGACAGATAGCAATCAGCCCCAGCATTTT; V gene: TRBV27; D gene: .; clone size: .; J gene: TRBJ1-5
CDR3 protein: CASRLTRQGALEQYF; CDR3 DNA: TGTGCCAGCAGACTGACGCGACAGGGGGCCCTTGAGCAGTACTTC; V gene: TRBV6-5; D gene: TRBD1; clone size: few; J gene: TRBJ2-7
CDR3 protein: CSVEEGASSYNEQFF; CDR3 DNA: TGCAGCGTTGAAGAGGGGGCCAGTTCCTACAATGAGCAGTTCTTC; V gene: TRBV29-1; D gene: .; clone size: .; J gene: TRBJ2-1
CDR3 protein: CASSPLSLAGRQETQYF; CDR3 DNA: TGTGCCAGCTCACCACTTTCCCTAGCGGGAAGGCAAGAGACCCAGTACTTC; V gene: TRBV18; D gene: TRBD2; clone size: .; J gene: TRBJ2-5
CDR3 protein: CASSAQGRADEQYF; CDR3 DNA: TGTGCCAGCAGCGCCCAGGGGCGGGCAGACGAGCAGTACTTC; V gene: TRBV9; D gene: .; clone size: .; J gene: TRBJ2-7
CDR3 protein: CATSREGLTSGEQYF; CDR3 DNA: TGTGCCACCAGCAGAGAGGGACTGACTTCCGGCGAGCAGTACTTC; V gene: TRBV15; D gene: .; clone size: .; J gene: TRBJ2-7
CDR3 protein: CASSDSRVHGYTF; CDR3 DNA: TGTGCCAGCAGTGACTCGAGGGTCCATGGCTACACCTTC; V gene: TRBV6-4; D gene: .; clone size: .; J gene: TRBJ1-2
CDR3 protein: CASSGQGQAYGYTF; CDR3 DNA: TGTGCCAGCAGCGGGCAAGGACAGGCCTATGGCTACACCTTC; V gene: TRBV5-6; D gene: TRBD1; clone size: .; J gene: TRBJ1-2
CDR3 protein: CASSLEQLGTQYF; CDR3 DNA: TGCGCCAGCAGCTTGGAACAGTTAGGGACCCAGTACTTC; V gene: TRBV5-1; D gene: .; clone size: .; J gene: TRBJ2-5
CDR3 protein: CASSVRDSGANVLTF; CDR3 DNA: TGTGCCAGCAGCGTAAGAGACTCTGGGGCCAACGTCCTGACTTTC; V gene: TRBV9; D gene: .; clone size: .; J gene: TRBJ2-6
CDR3 protein: CASSPGMEGTEAFF; CDR3 DNA: TGTGCCAGCTCACCCGGGATGGAGGGGACTGAAGCTTTCTTT; V gene: TRBV18; D gene: .; clone size: .; J gene: TRBJ1-1
CDR3 protein: CATSDARDTAYEQYF; CDR3 DNA: TGTGCCACCAGTGATGCCCGGGACACAGCCTACGAGCAGTACTTC; V gene: TRBV24-1; D gene: .; clone size: .; J gene: TRBJ2-7
CDR3 protein: CASSIKGTGFGSNEQFF; CDR3 DNA: TGTGCCAGCAGCATCAAGGGCACAGGGTTCGGGTCCAATGAGCAGTTCTTC; V gene: TRBV7-3; D gene: .; clone size: .; J gene: TRBJ2-1
CDR3 protein: CASSLESATGRELFF; CDR3 DNA: TGTGCCAGCAGCTTAGAGAGCGCTACAGGCAGGGAGCTGTTTTTT; V gene: TRBV7-9; D gene: .; clone size: few; J gene: TRBJ2-2
CDR3 protein: CASSLKTGTTDTQYF; CDR3 DNA: TGTGCCAGCAGCCTCAAGACAGGGACCACAGATACGCAGTATTTT; V gene: TRBV7-2; D gene: TRBD1; clone size: .; J gene: TRBJ2-3
CDR3 protein: CASSPGTSGYEQYF; CDR3 DNA: TGTGCCAGCAGTCCCGGGACTAGCGGGTACGAGCAGTACTTC; V gene: TRBV6-2/TRBV6-3; D gene: TRBD2; clone size: .; J gene: TRBJ2-7
CDR3 protein: CATPLSLYGYTF; CDR3 DNA: TGTGCCACCCCGTTGAGCCTCTATGGCTACACCTTC; V gene: TRBV21-1; D gene: .; clone size: .; J gene: TRBJ1-2
CDR3 protein: CASSLAGASYEQYF; CDR3 DNA: TGTGCCAGCAGCTTAGCAGGGGCCTCCTACGAGCAGTACTTC; V gene: TRBV11-2; D gene: .; clone size: .; J gene: TRBJ2-7